This TCR beta chain was sequenced in a study of CD8 T cells in ankylosing spondylitis. Notes on the study in general: In ankylosing spondylitis patients, matched synovial fluid reportedly showed significant enrichment of disease-linked clones. Seemingly distinctive of ankylosing spondylitis blood was a TCR beta motif formed by eight highly homologous variants.

Germline CDR1 is MGHRA and CDR2 is YSYEKL. CDR3 length: 12 amino acids. The V segment lost 3 bases and the J segment 9 bases; nucleotides outside the gene matches: 4. TCRdb ran MiXCR on the 5' RACE reads and lists one entry per CDR3 protein. In the table there are 300,000 to 400,000 distinct CDR3 sequences, about 15% of which are singletons. With respect to this clonotype: Antigen specificity is unknown.

The sample consisted of blood, either unsorted or a sorted T cell fraction (not recorded which). The chain uses TRBV4-1 and TRBJ1-1; 7 bases align to TRBD1. The source of this sequence is a male donor with ankylosing spondylitis or in good health (not recorded which). The CDR3 sequence: CASSHPRGKAFF. The CDR3 coding sequence is TGCGCCAGCAGCCACCCCAGGGGGAAAGCTTTCTTT.